These 25 T cell receptor beta chains originate from one sample sequenced in a study of blood T cell repertoires in COVID-19 (dated by TCRdb to between 2020 and 2021). Preparation of the library involved the immunoSEQ multiplex PCR assay. What TCRdb holds here is the immuneACCESS table cut down to in-frame rearrangements. Part of the clones is not present; checked against another copy, under half of the missing clones reflect an unresolved V gene, and the others are unexplained. In this sample the table shows under 130,000 clones, just over 85% of which occur a single time. The ten largest clones represent about 3.5% of the sample. The sequencing sample was made of peripheral blood. The receptors come from a human donor in a cohort sampled during active COVID-19.

The chain links TRBV7-2 to TRBJ2-2, with a tentative D call TRBD2 (6 bases). The length of the CDR3 is 15 residues. Germline assignment: CDR1 SGHTA and CDR2 FQGNSA. Trimming took 11 bases from V and 3 from J, leaving 19 bases between them. CDR3 residues: CAVREGSGYTGELFF. CDR3 coding DNA: TGTGCCGTTAGAGAAGGTAGCGGTTACACCGGGGAGCTGTTTTTT.

The chain joins TRBV4-1 to TRBJ2-7; D is perhaps TRBD2 (5 bases). CDR3 length: 16 amino acids. Trimming shortened V by 0 bases and J by 3 bases, and 15 bases separated the two germline ends. The V gene's germline CDR1 is MGHRA and CDR2 YSYEKL. Here the CDR3 reads CASSQEHGENSYEQYF. In DNA form, the CDR3 reads TGCGCCAGCAGCCAAGAACACGGGGAAAATAGCTACGAGCAGTACTTC.

The V gene is TRBV6-5, the J gene TRBJ1-4; 9 bases line up with TRBD1. The CDR3 length is 15 residues. The ends lost 7 bases at V and 5 bases at J; junction bases unmatched: 8. CDR1 MNHEY and CDR2 SVGAGI come from the germline V gene. The CDR3: CASIETGGANEKLFF. As DNA, the CDR3 is TGTGCCAGCATCGAAACAGGGGGCGCGAATGAAAAACTGTTTTTT.

This chain uses TRBV27 with TRBJ2-2; perhaps TRBD2 as D (5 bases). Trimming removed 1 base from V and 9 bases from J, with 9 bases in between. CDR3 length: 13 amino acids. CDR1 is MNHEY and CDR2 is SMNVEV in the germline V gene (reference sequence). CDR3 residues: CASSLWESRELFF. The CDR3 nucleotides read TGTGCCAGCAGTTTATGGGAGAGCAGGGAGCTGTTTTTT.

The rearrangement joins TRBV5-8 to TRBJ2-1, with TRBD2 matching over 10 bases. This CDR3 contains 13 residues. Germline V gene data show CDR1 as SGHTS and CDR2 as YDEGEE. V shed 4 bases and J 12 bases; nucleotides not matched to a gene: 7. The CDR3 sequence is CASSQPSGRGQFF. The CDR3 nucleotides read TGTGCCAGCAGCCAACCTAGCGGGAGAGGGCAGTTCTTC.

The V gene is TRBV30, the J gene TRBJ1-5; possibly TRBD1 for D (6 bases). V was clipped by 2 bases and J by 3 bases, with 17 bases between them. The CDR3 is made up of 16 amino acids. Germline CDR1 GTSNPN, CDR2 SVGIG (reference sequence). CDR3 in amino acids: CAWSRTADSNNQPQHF. CDR3 coding DNA: TGTGCCTGGAGTAGGACAGCTGACAGTAACAATCAGCCCCAGCATTTT.

Only a few counts were recorded for this clone. The CDR3 is CASAVSGNTIYF. CDR3 DNA sequence: TGTGCCAGCGCAGTCTCTGGAAACACCATATATTTT. The chain uses TRBV7-9 and TRBJ1-3; no clear D. Germline lookup yields CDR1 SEHNR and CDR2 FQNEAQ (reference sequence). The ends were cut back, 8 bases at V and 0 bases at J, with 5 bases in the middle. The CDR3 has 12 residues.

V and J are TRBV4-1 and TRBJ1-5; 8 bases are shared with TRBD1. The J segment lost 6 bases and the V segment lost 3 bases, leaving 4 bases of the junction unmatched. The CDR3 extends over 14 amino acids. Germline V gives CDR1 MGHRA, CDR2 YSYEKL. CDR3 region: CASSHDRGSQPQHF. CDR3 nucleotide sequence: TGCGCCAGCAGCCACGACAGGGGAAGTCAGCCCCAGCATTTT.

The rearrangement joins TRBV15 to TRBJ2-7; TRBD1 matches 10 bases. Looked up from germline, CDR1 is LNHNV and CDR2 is YYDKDF (reference sequence). This CDR3 contains 14 residues. J lost 4 bases, V lost 8 bases, and 8 bases had no gene match. CDR3 DNA sequence: TGTGCCACCGGGAAGGGACAGGGGTTTTACGAGCAGTACTTC. As protein: CATGKGQGFYEQYF.

This clone was found once. The gene calls are TRBV5-1 and TRBJ2-3, with 14 nucleotides matching TRBD2. The CDR3 runs to 18 residues. The trim removed 4 bases at V and 0 bases at J, leaving 7 bases unmatched. In germline, CDR1 is SGHRS, CDR2 YFSETQ. The CDR3 coding sequence is TGCGCCAGCAGCCTTGGACTAGCGGGGGGTCCTAGCACAGATACGCAGTATTTT. Residues: CASSLGLAGGPSTDTQYF.

This sequence joins TRBV27 and TRBJ1-2; tentative D call: TRBD1 (5 bases). Germline loops: CDR1 MNHEY, CDR2 SMNVEV (reference sequence). CDR3 length: 15 residues. Trimming left V 2 bases short and J 4 bases short, with 14 bases between. Here the CDR3 reads CASSLQGLYFYGYTF. DNA of the CDR3: TGTGCCAGCAGTTTACAGGGCCTTTATTTCTATGGCTACACCTTC.

The rearrangement links TRBV15 to TRBJ1-1; 8 positions match TRBD1. From germline, CDR1 is LNHNV and CDR2 YYDKDF (reference sequence). V lost 3 bases to trimming and J lost 6 bases; unmatched junction nucleotides: 12. The CDR3 has 16 residues. CDR3 DNA: TGTGCCACCAGCAGGGCCATACAGGGGGGGTTGGCTGAAGCTTTCTTT. Its protein product is CATSRAIQGGLAEAFF.

The rearrangement links TRBV25-1 to TRBJ2-3; 8 bases align to TRBD1. Germline assignment: CDR1 MGHDK and CDR2 SYGVNS. CDR3 length: 13 amino acids. V lost 6 bases and J lost 5; bases outside the gene matches: 4. The CDR3 region is CASRKTGVDTQYF. For the CDR3, the DNA is TGTGCCAGCAGAAAGACAGGGGTAGATACGCAGTATTTT. Based on the CDR3 plus reference TRBV25-1 and TRBJ2-3, the full variable domain is EADIYQTPRYLVIGTGKKITLECSQTMGHDKMYWYQQDPGMELHLIHYSYGVNSTEKGDLSSESTVSRIRTEHFPLTLESARPSHTSQYLCASRKTGVDTQYFGPGTRLTVL.

The chain combines TRBV27 with TRBJ2-7; TRBD2 matches 10 bases. The CDR3 is 14 residues long. Germline loops: CDR1 MNHEY, CDR2 SMNVEV (reference sequence). J gave up 3 bases and V 2 bases, and 1 base lay outside the gene matches. The chain's CDR3 is CASSLASGSYEQYF. CDR3 bases: TGTGCCAGCAGTTTAGCTAGCGGGAGCTACGAGCAGTACTTC.

The V gene is TRBV19, the J gene TRBJ1-1, with TRBD1 identical over 8 bases. The CDR3 is 13 amino acids. CDR1 and CDR2 from the germline V gene are LNHDA and SQIVND (reference sequence). Losses at the gene ends were 6 bases for V and 1 base for J; bases not matched to a gene: 1. CDR3 coding DNA: TGTGCCAGTAGGGACAGGGCGAACACTGAAGCTTTCTTT. It translates to CASRDRANTEAFF.

The V gene is TRBV11-2, the J gene TRBJ1-2, with a weak D call TRBD1 (6 bases). The CDR3 has 13 residues. V was cut by 4 bases and J by 2 bases, with 8 bases left in between. The germline V gene encodes CDR1 SGHAT and CDR2 FQNNGV. As DNA, the CDR3 is TGTGCCAGCAGCTCAACAGGGAACTATGGCTACACCTTC. Its translation is CASSSTGNYGYTF.

The V call is TRBV12-3 or TRBV12-4, the J call TRBJ1-1; D unclear. CDR3 length: 12 amino acids. The V end was cut by 3 bases, the J end by 4 bases, with 6 bases between. The CDR3 spells CASSFGVTEAFF. Here the CDR3 DNA reads TGTGCCAGCAGTTTCGGGGTCACTGAAGCTTTCTTT.

The V and J genes are TRBV2 and TRBJ1-2, with 7 bases aligning to TRBD1. The CDR3 has 15 residues. V lost 3 bases to trimming and J lost 0 bases; unmatched junction nucleotides: 4. CDR1 SNHLY and CDR2 FYNNEI come from the germline V gene. The CDR3 nucleotides are TGTGCCAGCAGTGACCCGGGACAGCCTAACTATGGCTACACCTTC. Translating it yields CASSDPGQPNYGYTF.

The rearrangement links TRBV28 to TRBJ2-7; D perhaps matches TRBD1 (6 bases). CDR1 MDHEN and CDR2 SYDVKM come from the germline V gene. This CDR3 region has 15 residues. Trimming stripped 4 bases from V and 2 bases from J, with 15 bases between. CDR3 region: CASSSEGQLPYEQYF. Here the CDR3 DNA reads TGTGCCAGCAGTTCCGAAGGACAGCTCCCCTACGAGCAGTACTTC.

The genes are TRBV7-2 and TRBJ2-7, with D unclear. Looked up from germline, CDR1 is SGHTA and CDR2 is FQGNSA. The CDR3 spans 15 residues. Trimming shortened V by 2 bases and J by 2 bases, and 13 bases separated the two germline ends. The CDR3 spells CASSLYLSETYEQYF. CDR3 nucleotide sequence: TGTGCCAGCAGCTTATACTTGAGCGAAACCTACGAGCAGTACTTC.

This CDR3 reads CAGEGNYGYTF. The CDR3 DNA reads TGTGCCGGGGAGGGTAACTATGGCTACACCTTC. The chain links TRBV28 to TRBJ1-2; the D is unclear. V was cut by 11 bases and J by 1 base, with 8 bases left in between. The CDR3 has 11 amino acids. Germline V gene data show CDR1 as MDHEN and CDR2 as SYDVKM.

The J gene is TRBJ1-6, the V gene TRBV7-6; 7 nucleotides match TRBD1. The CDR3 spans 19 residues. Germline V lookup: CDR1 SGHVS, CDR2 FNYEAQ. V lost 6 bases, J lost 5 bases, and 19 bases stayed unmatched. The CDR3 DNA is TGTGCCAGCAGTTTAAACCCCCCGGACAGGCTTTTGAATAATTCACCCCTCCACTTT. This gives the protein CASSLNPPDRLLNNSPLHF.

This sequence joins TRBV6-6 and TRBJ1-4, with 7 bases aligning to TRBD1. The CDR3 runs 16 residues. J lost 4 bases, V lost 4 bases, and 9 bases had no gene match. Germline CDR1 and CDR2: MNHNY and SVGAGI (reference sequence). CDR3 bases: TGTGCCAGCAGTTTTTCCGCCGGGACAGTTAATGAAAAACTGTTTTTT. Its protein product is CASSFSAGTVNEKLFF.

The chain joins TRBV7-8 to TRBJ1-4; D is undetermined. The CDR3 is 15 residues long. Trimming stripped 2 bases from V and 4 bases from J, with 11 bases between. CDR1 and CDR2 from the germline V gene are SGHVS and FQNEAQ. In DNA, the CDR3 is TGTGCCAGCAGCTTACTGGAAGGCGGTAATGAAAAACTGTTTTTT. Its protein product is CASSLLEGGNEKLFF.

The V gene is TRBV11-2, the J gene TRBJ1-2; weak D call: TRBD1 (5 bases). In germline, CDR1 is SGHAT, CDR2 FQNNGV. CDR3 length equals 15 residues. Trimming removed 7 bases from V and 2 bases from J, with 17 bases in between. DNA of the CDR3: TGTGCCAGCAACCCCCTCGCAGACAGCAACTATGGCTACACCTTC. Translation gives CASNPLADSNYGYTF.